These 8 T cell receptor beta chains were sequenced from one sample in a study of T cells in narcolepsy. Method: immunoSEQ multiplex PCR; TCRdb's copy keeps in-frame clones and lacks some. In the table there are some 30,000 clones, 80% of which are singletons. The sequencing input was memory (CD45RA-) CD4+ T cells from blood. The receptor source for this set is a human donor in good health.

As DNA, the CDR3 is TGTGCCAGCAGCCGTAGCGGAGGGAGCGCAGATACGCAGTATTTT. It yields the protein CASSRSGGSADTQYF. The gene calls are TRBV11-2 and TRBJ2-3; possible D gene TRBD2, 6 bases. Per germline, CDR1 SGHAT and CDR2 FQNNGV. The ends were cut back, 5 bases at V and 4 bases at J, with 16 bases in the middle. There are 15 residues in the CDR3.

The V gene is TRBV5-6, the J gene TRBJ2-7; the D gene is possibly TRBD1 (6 bases). CDR3 length equals 12 residues. Trimming shortened V by 3 bases and J by 3 bases, and 7 bases separated the two germline ends. Germline CDR1 and CDR2: SGHDT and YYEEEE. The CDR3 loop reads CASSWTDYEQYF. The CDR3 bases are TGTGCCAGCAGCTGGACAGACTACGAGCAGTACTTC.

This chain joins TRBV13 and TRBJ2-1; TRBD1 or TRBD2 may be the D gene (5 bases each). The CDR3 spans 19 residues. Germline CDR1 PRHDT, CDR2 FYEKMQ (reference sequence). V lost 1 base, J lost 1 base, and 20 bases lay in between. In DNA, the CDR3 is TGTGCCAGCAGCTTAGTGTGGGACCCCCAAGGAGAATCCTACAATGAGCAGTTCTTC. It translates to CASSLVWDPQGESYNEQFF.

This chain links TRBV7-9 with TRBJ2-5, with D maybe TRBD1 (6 bases). This CDR3 region has 14 residues. Trimming stripped 5 bases from V and 5 bases from J, with 15 bases between. Per germline, CDR1 SEHNR and CDR2 FQNEAQ (reference sequence). The CDR3 DNA reads as TGTGCCAGCAGCCCAGTTGGGGGCGGGGAGACCCAGTACTTC. It translates to CASSPVGGGETQYF.

This chain connects TRBV13 to TRBJ1-1, with D hard to call. The V gene's germline CDR1 is PRHDT and CDR2 FYEKMQ (reference sequence). This CDR3 comprises 15 residues. This CDR3 reads CALREGRETNTEAFF. CDR3 coding DNA: TGTGCTCTCCGGGAGGGCCGGGAGACGAACACTGAAGCTTTCTTT.

The chain recombines TRBV5-1 with TRBJ2-3; D gene unclear. The CDR3 covers 16 residues. Germline loops: CDR1 SGHRS, CDR2 YFSETQ. Trimming removed 1 base from V and 2 bases from J, with 14 bases in between. The CDR3 spells CASSLIGATFTDTQYF. The CDR3 nucleotides read TGCGCCAGCAGCTTGATCGGAGCGACGTTCACAGATACGCAGTATTTT. Complete variable domain (other parts from reference TRBV5-1 and TRBJ2-3): KAGVTQTPRYLIKTRGQQVTLSCSPISGHRSVSWYQQTPGQGLQFLFEYFSETQRNKGNFPGRFSGRQFSNSRSEMNVSTLELGDSALYLCASSLIGATFTDTQYFGPGTRLTVL.

The chain is built from TRBV25-1 and TRBJ2-5, with 7 bases identical to TRBD1. V shed 0 bases, J shed 1 base, and the junction held 8 bases outside the gene matches. CDR3 length: 17 residues. Germline CDR1 MGHDK, CDR2 SYGVNS. The CDR3 protein is CASSEYWGRDSQETQYF. CDR3 nucleotides: TGTGCCAGCAGTGAATACTGGGGCCGGGACAGCCAAGAGACCCAGTACTTC.

This clone was counted between two and nine times. The V call is TRBV28, the J call TRBJ2-7; 7 bases line up with TRBD2. CDR3 length: 16 amino acids. Germline V gene data show CDR1 as MDHEN and CDR2 as SYDVKM. Trimming at V came to 3 bases and at J to 6 bases, leaving 14 bases not matched to a gene. The CDR3 reads CASSFGGTGGMREQYF. The CDR3 DNA is TGTGCCAGCAGTTTCGGGGGGACTGGGGGGATGCGCGAGCAGTACTTC.